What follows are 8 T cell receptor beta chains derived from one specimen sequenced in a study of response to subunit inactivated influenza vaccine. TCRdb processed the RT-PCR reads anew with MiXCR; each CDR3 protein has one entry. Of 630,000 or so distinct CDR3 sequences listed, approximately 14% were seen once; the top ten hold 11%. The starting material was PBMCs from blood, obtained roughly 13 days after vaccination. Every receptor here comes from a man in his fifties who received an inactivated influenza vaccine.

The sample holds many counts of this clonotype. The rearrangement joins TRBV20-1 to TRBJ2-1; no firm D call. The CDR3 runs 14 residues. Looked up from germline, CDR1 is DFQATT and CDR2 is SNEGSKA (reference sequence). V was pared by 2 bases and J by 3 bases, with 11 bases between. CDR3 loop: CSARPRPDYNEQFF. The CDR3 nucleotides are TGCAGTGCTAGACCACGCCCGGACTACAATGAGCAGTTCTTC.

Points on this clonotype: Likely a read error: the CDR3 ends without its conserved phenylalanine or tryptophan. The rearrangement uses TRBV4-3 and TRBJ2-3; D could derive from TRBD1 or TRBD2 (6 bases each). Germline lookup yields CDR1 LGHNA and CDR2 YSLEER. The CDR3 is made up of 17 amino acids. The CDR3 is CASSQGLGGRKRDPQYL. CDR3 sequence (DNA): TGCGCCAGCAGCCAAGGCCTAGGGGGGCGAAAGAGAGATCCGCAGTATTTA.

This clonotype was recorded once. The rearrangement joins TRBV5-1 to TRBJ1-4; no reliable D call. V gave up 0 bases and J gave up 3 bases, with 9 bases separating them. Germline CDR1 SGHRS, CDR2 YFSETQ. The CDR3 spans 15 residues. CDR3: CASSLESFPNEKLFF. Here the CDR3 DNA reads TGCGCCAGCAGCTTGGAATCATTCCCTAATGAAAAACTGTTTTTT.

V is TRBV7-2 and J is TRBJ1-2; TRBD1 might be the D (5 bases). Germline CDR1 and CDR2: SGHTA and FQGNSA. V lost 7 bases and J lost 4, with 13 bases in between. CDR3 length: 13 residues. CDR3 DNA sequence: TGTGCCAGCAACGTGGGGGGTGGCTATGGCTACACCTTC. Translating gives CASNVGGGYGYTF.

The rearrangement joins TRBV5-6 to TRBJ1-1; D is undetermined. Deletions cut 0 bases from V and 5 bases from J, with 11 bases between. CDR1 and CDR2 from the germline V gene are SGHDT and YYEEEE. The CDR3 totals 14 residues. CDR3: CASSLASFSTEAFF. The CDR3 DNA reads TGTGCCAGCAGCTTGGCGAGCTTCAGTACTGAAGCTTTCTTT.

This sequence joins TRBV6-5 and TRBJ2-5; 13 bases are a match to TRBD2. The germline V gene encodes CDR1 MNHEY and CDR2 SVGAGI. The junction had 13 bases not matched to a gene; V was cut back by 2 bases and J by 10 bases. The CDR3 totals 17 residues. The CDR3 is CASSYHLRTSGRVNQYF. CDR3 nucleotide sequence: TGTGCCAGCAGTTACCACCTAAGAACTAGCGGGAGGGTAAACCAGTACTTC.

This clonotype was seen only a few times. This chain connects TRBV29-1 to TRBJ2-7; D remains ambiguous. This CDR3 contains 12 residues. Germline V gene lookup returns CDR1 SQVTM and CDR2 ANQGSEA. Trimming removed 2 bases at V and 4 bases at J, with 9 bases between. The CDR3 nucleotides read TGCAGCGTTGAATCTACGGGTTACGAGCAGTACTTC. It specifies CSVESTGYEQYF.

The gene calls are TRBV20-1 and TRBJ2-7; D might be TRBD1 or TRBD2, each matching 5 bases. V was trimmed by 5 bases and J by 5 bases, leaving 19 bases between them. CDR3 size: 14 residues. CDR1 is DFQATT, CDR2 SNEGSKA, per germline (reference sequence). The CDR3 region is CSASSGTAFNEQYF. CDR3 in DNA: TGCAGTGCTTCTTCCGGGACGGCTTTTAACGAGCAGTACTTC.